These 6 T cell receptor beta chains were all obtained from the same sample, sequenced in a study of Graves' ophthalmopathy and Graves' hyperthyroidism. The sequenced template was RNA, covering the TCR beta CDR3 region. Second-round multiplex PCR came after first-round RT-PCR with HTBI primers. TCRdb recomputed calls from the multiplex PCR reads with MiXCR, one row per CDR3 protein. The sample contains 350,000 to 400,000 distinct CDR3 sequences, about a sixth of which appear only once. The sequencing input was peripheral blood. These receptors were obtained from a young woman with Graves' ophthalmopathy.

This clonotype was seen many times. The J gene is TRBJ1-3, the V gene TRBV6-1; D not certain. Per the germline V gene, CDR1 is MNHNS and CDR2 is SASEGT. The CDR3 runs to 14 residues. V was shortened by 7 bases and J by 0 bases, with 10 bases between the two germline ends. The CDR3 spells CASTEAASGNTIYF. Written as DNA, the CDR3 is TGTGCCAGCACGGAGGCAGCCTCTGGAAACACCATATATTTT.

In its sample, this clonotype was seen many times. V gene TRBV27 combines with J gene TRBJ1-5, with D tentatively TRBD1 (6 bases). Per the germline V gene, CDR1 is MNHEY and CDR2 is SMNVEV (reference sequence). The CDR3 spans 12 residues. Trimming stripped 3 bases from V and 8 bases from J, with 8 bases between. CDR3 protein: CASSFQGKPQHF. In DNA form, the CDR3 reads TGTGCCAGCAGTTTCCAGGGGAAGCCCCAGCATTTT.

This clonotype came up many times. This rearrangement joins TRBV28 to TRBJ1-1; a weak D match, TRBD1 (6 bases). CDR3 length: 14 amino acids. Germline lookup yields CDR1 MDHEN and CDR2 SYDVKM. V was shortened by 5 bases and J by 0 bases, with 10 bases between the two germline ends. CDR3 in amino acids: CASSRQVMNTEAFF. CDR3 coding DNA: TGTGCCAGCAGTAGACAGGTAATGAACACTGAAGCTTTCTTT.

The chain links TRBV6-1 to TRBJ2-7; D remains ambiguous. The end of the DNA is better explained by TRBJ1-2, so the J call may be wrong. CDR1 MNHNS and CDR2 SASEGT come from the germline V gene. The CDR3 loop spans 14 amino acids. CDR3 protein: CASSDPGILGGYTF. The CDR3 region has the DNA TGTGCCAGCAGCGACCCCGGGATCCTCGGTGGCTACACCTTC.

This clonotype has a handful of counts. This sequence joins TRBV20-1 and TRBJ2-7; 8 bases match TRBD2. Trimming cost V 6 bases and J 6 bases; bases outside gene matches: 13. CDR3 length: 14 amino acids. Looked up from germline, CDR1 is DFQATT and CDR2 is SNEGSKA (reference sequence). For the CDR3, the DNA is TGCAGTGCCGATGGGACTAGAGGTTTATCCGAGCAGTACTTC. Protein product: CSADGTRGLSEQYF.

This clonotype showed up many times. The chain joins TRBV4-1 to TRBJ2-7; D not resolved. The CDR3 contains 13 residues. Germline values: CDR1 MGHRA, CDR2 YSYEKL. The germline V and J ends were trimmed by 4 bases and 3 bases, with 10 bases remaining between them. CDR3 sequence: CASSRTVGYEQYF. The CDR3 region has the DNA TGCGCCAGCAGCCGGACCGTCGGCTACGAGCAGTACTTC.